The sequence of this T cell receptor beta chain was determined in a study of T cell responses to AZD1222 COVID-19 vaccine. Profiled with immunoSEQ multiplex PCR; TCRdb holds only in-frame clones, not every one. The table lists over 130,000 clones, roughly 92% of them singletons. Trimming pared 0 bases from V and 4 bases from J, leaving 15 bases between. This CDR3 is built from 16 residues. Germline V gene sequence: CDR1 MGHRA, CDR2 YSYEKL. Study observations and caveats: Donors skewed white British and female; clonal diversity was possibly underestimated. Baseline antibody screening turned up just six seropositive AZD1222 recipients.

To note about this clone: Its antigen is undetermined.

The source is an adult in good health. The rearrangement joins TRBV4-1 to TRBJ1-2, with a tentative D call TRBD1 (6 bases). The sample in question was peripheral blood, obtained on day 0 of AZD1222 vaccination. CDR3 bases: TGCGCCAGCAGCCAAGAACCGAGGGGAGGGGGCTATGGCTACACCTTC. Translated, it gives CASSQEPRGGGYGYTF.